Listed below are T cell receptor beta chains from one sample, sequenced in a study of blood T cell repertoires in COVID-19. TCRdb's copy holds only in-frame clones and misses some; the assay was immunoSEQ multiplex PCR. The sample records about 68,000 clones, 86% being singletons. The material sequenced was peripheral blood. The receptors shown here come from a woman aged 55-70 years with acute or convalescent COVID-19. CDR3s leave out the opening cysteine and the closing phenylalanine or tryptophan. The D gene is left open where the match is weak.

CDR3: ASSLARGTGNTIY; D: NA; J: TRBJ1-3; V: TRBV7-8
CDR3: ASSFAGEKLF; D: NA; J: TRBJ1-4; V: TRBV12-3/TRBV12-4
CDR3: ASRGYRVLSTDTQY; D: NA; J: TRBJ2-3; V: TRBV28
CDR3: ASSLLVEQF; D: NA; J: TRBJ2-1; V: TRBV7-2
CDR3: ASSWGTGVTYEQY; D: TRBD1; J: TRBJ2-7; V: TRBV5-1
CDR3: ASRRDYGSGYT; D: NA; J: TRBJ1-2; V: TRBV28
CDR3: ASSLQGASGYT; D: NA; J: TRBJ1-2; V: TRBV7-9
CDR3: ASSDSSGRPKGYEQY; D: TRBD2; J: TRBJ2-7; V: TRBV10-2
CDR3: AISEPYRTDQNTEAF; D: NA; J: TRBJ1-1; V: TRBV10-3
CDR3: ASSSQGFTEAF; D: TRBD1; J: TRBJ1-1; V: TRBV6-5
CDR3: SASQRTSIYNEQF; D: TRBD2; J: TRBJ2-1; V: TRBV20-1
CDR3: AWGQVSSPLH; D: TRBD1; J: TRBJ1-6; V: TRBV30
CDR3: ASSWGAGGANTGELF; D: TRBD2; J: TRBJ2-2; V: TRBV28
CDR3: ASSGQAGNTEAF; D: NA; J: TRBJ1-1; V: TRBV2
CDR3: ASSSKSAGGQETQY; D: TRBD2; J: TRBJ2-5; V: TRBV5-4
CDR3: ASSEEILGGAEAF; D: NA; J: TRBJ1-1; V: TRBV6-1
CDR3: HVRDRYGYT; D: NA; J: TRBJ1-2; V: TRBV20-1
CDR3: ASSLTGGLGELF; D: TRBD1; J: TRBJ2-2; V: TRBV9
CDR3: SVADRATNEKLF; D: NA; J: TRBJ1-4; V: TRBV29-1
CDR3: ATSRDATDRGGEKLF; D: TRBD1; J: TRBJ1-4; V: TRBV15
CDR3: ASSPIRGTQETQY; D: NA; J: TRBJ2-5; V: TRBV14
CDR3: SASKGGAGTEAF; D: TRBD1; J: TRBJ1-1; V: TRBV20-1
CDR3: ASSPPAGGSYGYT; D: NA; J: TRBJ1-2; V: TRBV7-2
CDR3: ASSARTSGGITDTQY; D: TRBD2; J: TRBJ2-3; V: TRBV11-3
CDR3: ASSPGQTPNQPQH; D: TRBD1; J: TRBJ1-5; V: TRBV6-5
CDR3: ASSIERGTTEQF; D: NA; J: TRBJ2-1; V: TRBV19
CDR3: ASSRQFSGNTIY; D: NA; J: TRBJ1-3; V: TRBV6-5
CDR3: ASSQVLSQGGDGYT; D: TRBD1; J: TRBJ1-2; V: TRBV4-1
CDR3: ASSLRTGSGELF; D: TRBD1; J: TRBJ2-2; V: TRBV7-8
CDR3: ASSPSVTGVGGYT; D: TRBD1; J: TRBJ1-2; V: TRBV18
CDR3: ASRQGGRYGYT; D: TRBD1; J: TRBJ1-2; V: TRBV12-3/TRBV12-4
CDR3: ASSSQGFEGTQY; D: NA; J: TRBJ2-5; V: TRBV19
CDR3: ASSPGTAESQPQH; D: TRBD1; J: TRBJ1-5; V: TRBV25-1
CDR3: ASSLSGVGNIQY; D: NA; J: TRBJ2-4; V: TRBV7-9
CDR3: ASSSDYYTQY; D: NA; J: TRBJ2-3; V: TRBV6-6
CDR3: ASSLASGREETQY; D: TRBD2; J: TRBJ2-5; V: TRBV5-1
CDR3: ASSLDPRLVWGEDTQY; D: NA; J: TRBJ2-3; V: TRBV5-7
CDR3: ASLLRVELGTEAF; D: NA; J: TRBJ1-1; V: TRBV6-5
CDR3: AISESGQHNSPLH; D: TRBD1; J: TRBJ1-6; V: TRBV10-3
CDR3: ASSSVDQPQH; D: NA; J: TRBJ1-5; V: TRBV28
CDR3: ASSPGGMNTEAF; D: NA; J: TRBJ1-1; V: TRBV6-5